The table lists the clone carrying this T cell receptor (beta chain) with many counts. The antigen remains unidentified. Thyroid surgery was preceded by no treatment in any patient. The record originates from a study of metastatic and nonmetastatic thyroid tumors. Study as a whole: Repertoire comparisons spanned blood and tumor or nodule tissue from malignant and benign thyroid patients. Points from the study as a whole: As reported, TCR beta diversity in blood and tumor was significantly higher in malignant thyroid tumors than in benign nodules.

Study processing details: For papillary thyroid cancer, a distant-metastasis classifier was constructed from CDR3 differences observed across clinicopathological groups. Via MiXCR, TCRdb re-called the PCR reads. These V and J calls derive from TCRdb rather than the authors' analysis. The profile shows around 15,000 clones, about 21% of them singletons. CDR1 is DFQATT, CDR2 SNEGSKA, per germline (reference sequence). V was cut by 0 bases and J by 2 bases, with 13 bases left in between. The CDR3 is 15 residues long. The origin of this receptor is a female donor with papillary thyroid cancer or a benign thyroid nodule (not recorded which). Some clones in this sample may be carry-over from other donors' samples. The specimen was blood. V gene TRBV20-1 combines with J gene TRBJ2-5, with D perhaps matching TRBD2 (6 bases). The CDR3 bases are TGCAGTGCTAGAGAATCAGGGAGGCTTCAAGAGACCCAGTACTTC. Its translation: CSARESGRLQETQYF.